This is a list of T cell receptor beta chains from one sample in a study of OX40 agonist ivuxolimab in advanced cancers. The data were produced by immunoSEQ multiplex PCR, yet TCRdb's version contains in-frame clones alone and is incomplete. The table records some 42,000 clones, 82% of them present only once. The specimen comprised CD4+ or CD8+ T cells sorted from blood, sampled in a trial of the OX40 agonist ivuxolimab. These receptors originate from an adult with an advanced solid tumor such as melanoma, head and neck, liver or kidney cancer. CDR3s include the opening cysteine and the closing phenylalanine or tryptophan. A D gene is named only where the DNA matches it firmly. Not every row has a clone size; where given, it reads once, few, many or a size class.

>TRBJ1-5|NA|TRBV19|NA
TGTGCCAGTACCCGGGCGCTCGCGGACCAGCCCCAGCATTTT
CASTRALADQPQHF
>TRBJ2-5|NA|TRBV9|NA
TGTGCCAGCAGCCCAACCTCTGGTCAAGAGACCCAGTACTTC
CASSPTSGQETQYF
>TRBJ2-3|few|TRBV4-3|NA
TGCGCCAGCAGCCCCACAGCCACAGATACGCAGTATTTT
CASSPTATDTQYF
>TRBJ1-2|NA|TRBV27|NA
TGTGCCAGCAGCCCCACGGCCGGGAACTATGGCTACACCTTC
CASSPTAGNYGYTF
>TRBJ2-3|NA|TRBV27|TRBD1
TGTGCCAGCAGTCCCGGGACAGGGGGGCACACAGATACGCAGTATTTT
CASSPGTGGHTDTQYF
>TRBJ1-6|NA|TRBV7-8|NA
TGTGCCAGCAGCTTTCAGGGGAGCAATTCACCCCTCCACTTT
CASSFQGSNSPLHF
>TRBJ1-6|NA|TRBV6-6|NA
TGTGCCAGCAGTTACCTCCATGGGAATTCACCCCTCCACTTT
CASSYLHGNSPLHF
>TRBJ1-4|NA|TRBV7-7|TRBD1
TGTGCTAGCAGCCAGGGACAGGGTTCTGAAAAACTGTTTTTT
CASSQGQGSEKLFF
>TRBJ2-7|NA|TRBV7-9|NA
TGTGCCAGCAGCCAGGGGGAGGATGGGGAGCAGTACTTC
CASSQGEDGEQYF
>TRBJ2-3|NA|TRBV7-3|TRBD1
TGTGCCAGCAGCAGAGGGACAGCTAGCACAGATACGCAGTATTTT
CASSRGTASTDTQYF
>TRBJ2-3|NA|TRBV11-1|TRBD2
TGTGCCAGCAGCCGCAACGCCTATAGCGGGAGGCTGGATACGCAGTATTTT
CASSRNAYSGRLDTQYF
>TRBJ2-7|NA|TRBV10-3|NA
TGTGCCATCAGCGGTACAGGGCGAAACTACGAGCAGTACTTC
CAISGTGRNYEQYF
>TRBJ1-4|many|TRBV7-9|TRBD1
TGTGCCAGCAGCATCGGACAGGCAACTAATGAAAAACTGTTTTTT
CASSIGQATNEKLFF
>TRBJ2-5|NA|TRBV19|NA
TGTGCCAGTAGTTCGGTAGCAGAAGAGACCCAGTACTTC
CASSSVAEETQYF
>TRBJ2-3|NA|TRBV2|NA
TGTGCCAGCAGAACTAGTCCGGATACGCAGTATTTT
CASRTSPDTQYF
>TRBJ1-2|once|TRBV11-2|NA
TGTGCCAGCAGCCCCTTTGTGGGGACAAATTATGGCTACACCTTC
CASSPFVGTNYGYTF
>TRBJ1-2|NA|TRBV18|NA
TGTGCCAGCTCACCACCAAGACGAGCTAACTATGGCTACACCTTC
CASSPPRRANYGYTF
>TRBJ2-1|NA|TRBV5-4|NA
TGTGCCAGCAGCCCCCTGGCGGAGACCTACAATGAGCAGTTCTTC
CASSPLAETYNEQFF
>TRBJ2-1|NA|TRBV7-9|TRBD2
TGTGCCAGCAGCCCGCTAACTAGCGGGGGCTTTCGTAATGAGCAGTTCTTC
CASSPLTSGGFRNEQFF
>TRBJ2-1|few|TRBV7-3|NA
TGTGCCAGCAGCCTAACAGAATACAATGAGCAGTTCTTC
CASSLTEYNEQFF
>TRBJ2-7|NA|TRBV7-9|NA
TGTGCCAGCAGCTCAGGACGAGGAACGGACGAGCAGTACTTC
CASSSGRGTDEQYF
>TRBJ2-3|NA|TRBV7-9|TRBD2
TGTGCCAGCAGCTCCATACTAGCGGGATTGGTAGATACGCAGTATTTT
CASSSILAGLVDTQYF
>TRBJ2-5|NA|TRBV4-2|NA
TGTGCCAGCAGCCATACGACGTTACAAGAGACCCAGTACTTC
CASSHTTLQETQYF
>TRBJ2-7|few|TRBV29-1|TRBD1
TGCAGCGTTGTTCAGGGGGCGATCTACGAGCAGTACTTC
CSVVQGAIYEQYF
>TRBJ2-7|NA|TRBV7-2|NA
TGTGCCAGCAGCTTCTCCGGCTCCTACGAGCAGTACTTC
CASSFSGSYEQYF
>TRBJ2-3|NA|TRBV9|NA
TGTGCCAGCAGCCCCGGGTCAGATACGCAGTATTTT
CASSPGSDTQYF
>TRBJ2-7|NA|TRBV6-5|NA
TGTGCCAGCAGTTCGGACAGATACGAGCAGTACTTC
CASSSDRYEQYF
>TRBJ2-5|NA|TRBV7-7|NA
TGTGCCAGCAGCCCCAGCACCGTAGAGACCCAGTACTTC
CASSPSTVETQYF
>TRBJ1-1|few|TRBV7-9|NA
TGTGCCAGCAGCTTAGTTGGGGGGCATACTGAAGCTTTCTTT
CASSLVGGHTEAFF
>TRBJ1-2|NA|TRBV5-1|TRBD1
TGCGCCAGCAGCTTGGCGATTGGGACAGGCGATGGCTACACCTTC
CASSLAIGTGDGYTF
>TRBJ1-2|NA|TRBV27|NA
TGTGCCAGCAGCCTCAGACCTAACTATGGCTACACCTTC
CASSLRPNYGYTF
>TRBJ2-1|NA|TRBV28|TRBD1
TGTGCCAGCAGTCCAGGGGGAGCGAACGCTGAGCAGTTCTTC
CASSPGGANAEQFF
>TRBJ1-5|many|TRBV7-3|NA
TGTGCCAGCAGCTTAACCAGCGAGGACGGGCAGCCCCAGCATTTT
CASSLTSEDGQPQHF
>TRBJ2-2|NA|TRBV9|NA
TGTGCCAGCAGCGTAAGTGGGGGGGCGTCCGGGGAGCTGTTTTTT
CASSVSGGASGELFF
>TRBJ2-1|NA|TRBV6-5|TRBD2
TGTGCCAGCAGTTATGGCGGCGGGGGGTTAAATGAGCAGTTCTTC
CASSYGGGGLNEQFF
>TRBJ1-1|NA|TRBV4-3|NA
TGCGCCAGCAGCCAAGATACGGGGGCGCCCACTGAAGCTTTCTTT
CASSQDTGAPTEAFF
>TRBJ2-1|NA|TRBV9|TRBD2
TGTGCCAGCAGCGTTTCTAGCGGAATCTCCTACAATGAGCAGTTCTTC
CASSVSSGISYNEQFF